One sample yielded the 10 T cell receptor beta chains listed below, sequenced in a study of beta chain features in type 1 diabetes (dated by TCRdb to the late 2010s). Results and caveats for the whole study, not just this receptor: In all four CD4+ subsets, TCRB CDR3 length was moderately but significantly shorter in type 1 diabetes patients.

Their antigen targets remain unknown. Receptor amplification or capture employed the immunoSEQ multiplex PCR assay. The entire amount of isolated RNA was reverse transcribed using the High Capacity cDNA Reverse Transcription Kit, so the sequenced TCRB transcripts were expressed ones. The immuneACCESS repertoire file appears here via TCRdb, limited to in-frame rearrangements. These files lack a portion of the clones; in checked studies, under half of the deficit traces to unresolved V genes, and the cause of the others is not known. Counted in this sample were about 640,000 clones; roughly an eighth of them appeared once. The ten largest clones represent more than 0.09% of the sample. The sequenced sample consisted of naive CD4+ T cells from blood. This specimen's cell subset or site label, per the study, means: true naive CD4+ T cells. Receptor source: a man under 40 with type 1 diabetes.

This chain links TRBV15 with TRBJ1-2, with D hard to call. V was cut by 2 bases and J by 10 bases, with 8 bases left in between. The CDR3 loop spans 11 amino acids. Germline V gene lookup returns CDR1 LNHNV and CDR2 YYDKDF (reference sequence). This CDR3 is CATSRHDLYTF. CDR3 DNA: TGTGCCACCAGCAGACACGACCTCTACACCTTC.

The V gene is TRBV6-5, the J gene TRBJ1-2; 7 bases are a match to TRBD1. Germline lookup yields CDR1 MNHEY and CDR2 SVGAGI. The CDR3 runs 14 residues. V lost 7 bases, J lost 3 bases, and 8 bases stayed unmatched. The CDR3 loop reads CASNPTGIDYGYTF. CDR3 DNA sequence: TGTGCCAGCAATCCGACAGGGATAGACTATGGCTACACCTTC.

The rearrangement uses TRBV19 and TRBJ1-2; TRBD1 matches 7 bases. This CDR3 contains 13 residues. Germline V CDR1 and CDR2: LNHDA, SQIVND (reference sequence). Unmatched junction bases numbered 9, after V lost 5 bases and J lost 9 bases. The CDR3 nucleotides are TGTGCCAGTAGTCAAGACAGGGAGAAGAGCTACACCTTC. Its translation: CASSQDREKSYTF.

This clone was detected a few times. The V call is TRBV6-1, the J call TRBJ1-2; D remains unclear. The CDR3 runs to 16 residues. Trimming removed 1 base from V and 4 bases from J, with 16 bases in between. CDR1 is MNHNS and CDR2 is SASEGT in the germline V gene. As DNA, the CDR3 is TGTGCCAGCAGTGAAGGTACCTCGATCACCACCTATGGCTACACCTTC. It translates to CASSEGTSITTYGYTF.

A few counts support this clone. The chain is built from TRBV5-4 and TRBJ2-3; TRBD2 matches at 9 bases. V shed 4 bases, J shed 5 bases, and the junction held 11 bases outside the gene matches. The CDR3 sequence is 16 residues long. The germline gives CDR1 SGHNT, CDR2 YYREEE (reference sequence). As DNA, the CDR3 is TGTGCCAGCAGCCAAGAAGCGGGGGGCTTTGGAGATACGCAGTATTTT. Residues: CASSQEAGGFGDTQYF.

This clone was counted between two and nine times. This rearrangement joins TRBV6-1 to TRBJ2-7; D not certain. Germline-derived CDR1 and CDR2 are MNHNS and SASEGT. Between the trimmed V and J ends, which lost 0 bases and 6 bases, there was a span of 15 bases. The CDR3 is 15 residues long. The CDR3 loop is CASSEAGINRGEQYF. DNA of the CDR3: TGTGCCAGCAGTGAAGCCGGAATTAATCGAGGCGAGCAGTACTTC.

V gene TRBV9 combines with J gene TRBJ2-6; D not certain. Germline CDR1 reads SGDLS; CDR2 reads YYNGEE. Trimming removed 2 bases at V and 0 bases at J, with 9 bases between. This CDR3 has 16 amino acids. In DNA, the CDR3 is TGTGCCAGCAGCGTCCAGGTAGTCTCTGGGGCCAACGTCCTGACTTTC. This sequence encodes CASSVQVVSGANVLTF.

As regards this clone: This CDR3 is also generated by other DNA sequences in the sample. The rearrangement links TRBV20-1 to TRBJ2-5; unclear D gene. Trimming took 0 bases from V and 5 from J, leaving 4 bases between them. The CDR3 totals 11 residues. CDR1 and CDR2 from the germline V gene are DFQATT and SNEGSKA (reference sequence). CDR3: CSARDLETQYF. As DNA, the CDR3 is TGCAGTGCTAGAGATTTGGAGACCCAGTACTTC.

CDR3 nucleotide sequence: TGTGCCAGCAGTTACGGACGGGGAGCCGGGGAGCTGTTTTTT. It translates to CASSYGRGAGELFF. The V call is TRBV6-5, the J call TRBJ2-2; possible D gene TRBD2, 5 bases. The germline gives CDR1 MNHEY, CDR2 SVGAGI. There are 14 residues in the CDR3. The V gene lost 2 bases and the J gene lost 6 bases, with 10 bases spanning the gap.

This chain uses TRBV27 with TRBJ2-1; 12 nucleotides match TRBD2. V dropped 11 bases and J dropped 0; count of bases not matched to a gene: 29. The CDR3 extends over 23 amino acids. Germline V gene sequence: CDR1 MNHEY, CDR2 SMNVEV (reference sequence). The CDR3: CARHLLNPGIRTSGVTSYNEQFF. The CDR3 nucleotides read TGTGCCCGACACCTCCTAAACCCGGGGATACGGACTAGCGGGGTAACCTCCTACAATGAGCAGTTCTTC.